The clone carrying this T cell receptor (beta chain) was picked up one time. Other DNA sequences within the sample encode an identical CDR3. The data derive from a study of blood T cell repertoires in COVID-19. The V and J ends lost 5 bases and 4 bases respectively, with 9 bases between them. CDR3 length: 13 residues. From germline, CDR1 is SEHNR and CDR2 FQNEAQ (reference sequence). TCRdb's copy holds only in-frame clones and misses some; the assay was immunoSEQ multiplex PCR. The sample has some 270,000 clones; about 86% are singletons. The sequence was collected from a man aged 50 to 60 who had recovered from COVID-19. The specimen was PBMCs or T cells enriched from blood (not recorded which). The genes are TRBV7-9 and TRBJ2-1; TRBD1 might be the D (6 bases). DNA of the CDR3: TGTGCCAGCAGCCCGCAGGGGTACAATGAGCAGTTCTTC. Translating gives CASSPQGYNEQFF.